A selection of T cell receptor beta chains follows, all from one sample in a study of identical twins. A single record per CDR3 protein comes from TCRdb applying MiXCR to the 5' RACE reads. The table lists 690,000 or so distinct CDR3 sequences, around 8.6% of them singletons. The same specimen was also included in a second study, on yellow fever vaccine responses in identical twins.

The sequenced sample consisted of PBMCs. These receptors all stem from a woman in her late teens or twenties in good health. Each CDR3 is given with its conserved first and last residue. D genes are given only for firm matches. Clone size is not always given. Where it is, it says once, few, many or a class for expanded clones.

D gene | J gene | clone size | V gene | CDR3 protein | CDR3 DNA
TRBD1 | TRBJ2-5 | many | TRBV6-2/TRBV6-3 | CASSEDRGRGETQYF | TGTGCCAGCAGCGAGGACAGGGGGCGCGGAGAGACCCAGTACTTC
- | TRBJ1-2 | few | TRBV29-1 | CSDLRAGLGYTF | TGCAGCGACCTGAGGGCAGGACTTGGCTACACCTTC
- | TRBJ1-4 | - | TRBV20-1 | CSARADRWSEKLFF | TGCAGTGCTAGAGCTGACAGGTGGAGCGAAAAACTGTTTTTT
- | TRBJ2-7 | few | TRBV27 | CASSRRIGGEQYF | TGTGCCAGCAGCCGCCGAATCGGGGGCGAGCAGTACTTC
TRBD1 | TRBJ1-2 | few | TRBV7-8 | CASSLEGTVYGYTF | TGTGCCAGCAGCTTAGAGGGGACAGTTTATGGCTACACCTTC
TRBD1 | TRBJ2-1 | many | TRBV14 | CASSQDLGQTHTRQFF | TGTGCCAGCAGCCAAGACCTGGGACAGACGCATACGCGTCAGTTCTTC
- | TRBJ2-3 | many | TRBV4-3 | CASSQDLTDTQYF | TGTGCCAGCAGCCAAGATCTCACAGATACGCAGTATTTT
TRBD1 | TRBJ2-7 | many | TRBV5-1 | CASSLYGTGFNEQYF | TGCGCCAGCAGCCTGTACGGGACAGGGTTTAACGAGCAGTACTTC
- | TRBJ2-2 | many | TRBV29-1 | CSVEGPGELFF | TGCAGCGTTGAAGGGCCCGGGGAGCTGTTTTTT
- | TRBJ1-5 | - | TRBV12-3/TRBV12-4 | CASSKTYAQPQHF | TGTGCCAGCTCTAAGACCTACGCACAGCCCCAGCATTTT
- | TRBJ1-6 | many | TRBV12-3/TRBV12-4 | CASSFMGGNSPLHF | TGTGCCAGCAGTTTTATGGGGGGTAATTCACCCCTCCACTTT
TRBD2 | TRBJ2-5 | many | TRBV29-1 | CSVETLEREPGETQYF | TGCAGCGTTGAAACATTAGAGCGGGAACCGGGAGAGACCCAGTACTTC
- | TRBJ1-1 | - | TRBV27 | CASSLMGWGNTEAFF | TGTGCCAGCAGTTTAATGGGTTGGGGGAACACTGAAGCTTTCTTT
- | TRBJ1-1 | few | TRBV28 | CASSFPTRGNTEAFF | TGTGCCAGCAGTTTTCCCACGAGGGGGAACACTGAAGCTTTCTTT
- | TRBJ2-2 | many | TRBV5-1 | CASSPNTGELFF | TGCGCCAGCAGCCCTAACACCGGGGAGCTGTTTTTT
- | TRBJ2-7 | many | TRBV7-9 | CASSSPAGLNAF | TGTGCCAGCAGCTCCCCCGCCGGCCTCAATGCTTTC
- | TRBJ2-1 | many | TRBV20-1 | CSARGSVDNEQFF | TGCAGTGCTAGAGGTAGCGTCGACAATGAGCAGTTCTTC
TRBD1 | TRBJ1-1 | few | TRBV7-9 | CASSEGQGTTEAFF | TGTGCCAGCAGCGAGGGACAGGGTACCACTGAAGCTTTCTTT
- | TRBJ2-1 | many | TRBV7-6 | CASSPDAYNEQFF | TGTGCCAGCAGCCCGGACGCCTACAATGAGCAGTTCTTC
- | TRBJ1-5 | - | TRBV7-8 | CASSSIQGSVVSNQPQHF | TGTGCCAGCAGCTCAATACAGGGTTCGGTCGTTAGCAATCAGCCCCAGCATTTT
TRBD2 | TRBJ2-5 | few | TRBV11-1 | CASGRAGETQYF | TGTGCCAGCGGGAGGGCCGGTGAGACCCAGTACTTC
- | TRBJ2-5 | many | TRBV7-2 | CASSPVSQETQYF | TGTGCCAGCAGCCCAGTTTCCCAAGAGACCCAGTACTTC
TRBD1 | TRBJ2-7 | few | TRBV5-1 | CASSLDGTGHDEQYF | TGCGCCAGCAGCTTGGATGGGACAGGACATGACGAGCAGTACTTC
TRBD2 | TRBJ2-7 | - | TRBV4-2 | CASSQASGGTYEQYF | TGTGCCAGCAGCCAAGCAAGCGGGGGGACCTACGAGCAGTACTTC
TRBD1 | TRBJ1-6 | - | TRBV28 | CASSDRANSPLHF | TGTGCCAGCAGTGACAGGGCTAATTCACCCCTCCACTTT
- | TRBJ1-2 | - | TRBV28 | CASSFEANYGYTF | TGTGCCAGCAGTTTCGAAGCTAACTATGGCTACACCTTC
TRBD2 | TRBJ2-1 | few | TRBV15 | CATSRDRTSGGRNEQFF | TGTGCCACCAGCAGAGATAGGACTAGCGGGGGGCGGAATGAGCAGTTCTTC
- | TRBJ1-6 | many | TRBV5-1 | CASSLKQDNSPLHF | TGCGCCAGCAGCTTGAAACAGGATAATTCACCCCTCCACTTT
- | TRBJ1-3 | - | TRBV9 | CASSVGWAGNTIYF | TGTGCCAGCAGCGTAGGGTGGGCTGGAAACACCATATATTTT
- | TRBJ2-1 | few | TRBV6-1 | CASSEARGRALYNEQFF | TGTGCCAGCAGTGAAGCTCGGGGCAGGGCACTTTACAATGAGCAGTTCTTC
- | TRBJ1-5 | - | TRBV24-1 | CATSGDRSNQPQHF | TGTGCCACCAGCGGGGACCGCTCAAATCAGCCCCAGCATTTT
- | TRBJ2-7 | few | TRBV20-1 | CSAKRVGAYEQYF | TGCAGTGCTAAGCGGGTCGGTGCCTACGAGCAGTACTTC
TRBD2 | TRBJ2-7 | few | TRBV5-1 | CASSPSSGGISHEQYF | TGCGCCAGCAGCCCCTCTAGCGGGGGAATATCCCACGAGCAGTACTTC
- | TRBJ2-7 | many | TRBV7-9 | CASSLAAPFEQYF | TGTGCCAGCAGCTTAGCGGCACCCTTTGAGCAGTACTTC
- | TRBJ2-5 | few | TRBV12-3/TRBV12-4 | CTSSTGLDQYF | TGTACCAGCAGTACAGGGCTCGACCAGTACTTC
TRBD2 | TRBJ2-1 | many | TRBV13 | CASSLVRGGGYNEQFF | TGTGCCAGCAGCTTAGTGCGGGGGGGCGGCTACAATGAGCAGTTCTTC
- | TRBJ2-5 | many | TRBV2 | CASKREETQYF | TGTGCCAGCAAAAGGGAAGAGACCCAGTACTTC
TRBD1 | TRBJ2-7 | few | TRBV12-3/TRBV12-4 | CASRGQDAAYEQYF | TGTGCCAGCAGGGGACAGGACGCGGCCTACGAGCAGTACTTC
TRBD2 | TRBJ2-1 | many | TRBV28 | CASSLVRLAGSGDEQFF | TGTGCCAGCAGTTTGGTAAGACTAGCGGGAAGTGGTGATGAGCAGTTCTTC
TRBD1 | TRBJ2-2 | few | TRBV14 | CASSVQGWDTGELFF | TGTGCCAGCAGCGTACAGGGGTGGGACACCGGGGAGCTGTTTTTT
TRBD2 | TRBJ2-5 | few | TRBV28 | CASSSGGLAGIRETQYF | TGTGCCAGCAGTTCAGGGGGACTAGCGGGGATACGAGAGACCCAGTACTTC
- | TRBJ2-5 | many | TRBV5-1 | CASSLVPHPVALNLETQYF | TGCGCCAGCAGCTTGGTCCCCCATCCGGTGGCCCTAAATTTGGAGACCCAGTACTTC
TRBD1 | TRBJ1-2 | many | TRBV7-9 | CASSSKTGLDYGYTF | TGTGCCAGCAGCTCTAAGACAGGGCTTGACTATGGCTACACCTTC
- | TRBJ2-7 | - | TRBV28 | CASSTTGLRSYEQYF | TGTGCCAGCAGTACCACAGGGTTACGGTCCTACGAGCAGTACTTC
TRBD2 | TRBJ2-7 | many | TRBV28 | CATLSPGLASYEQYF | TGTGCCACTTTGAGCCCGGGACTAGCATCCTACGAGCAGTACTTC
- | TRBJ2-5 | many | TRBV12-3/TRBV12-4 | CASSFAHGETQYF | TGTGCCAGCAGTTTTGCACACGGAGAGACCCAGTACTTC
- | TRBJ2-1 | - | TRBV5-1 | CASSLEGQYNEQFF | TGCGCCAGCAGCTTGGAAGGACAGTACAATGAGCAGTTCTTC
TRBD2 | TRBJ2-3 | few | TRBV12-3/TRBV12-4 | CASSLEFAGGPSTDTQYF | TGTGCCAGCAGTTTAGAGTTTGCGGGAGGGCCTAGCACAGATACGCAGTATTTT
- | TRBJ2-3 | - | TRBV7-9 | CASRQAVPTGTDTQYF | TGTGCCAGCCGTCAAGCAGTACCTACAGGGACAGATACGCAGTATTTT
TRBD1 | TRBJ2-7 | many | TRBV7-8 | CASSARQGAYEQYF | TGTGCCAGCAGCGCCCGACAGGGGGCCTACGAGCAGTACTTC
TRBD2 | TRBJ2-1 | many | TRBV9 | CASSADWLAGGNEQFF | TGTGCCAGCAGCGCCGATTGGCTAGCGGGAGGGAATGAGCAGTTCTTC
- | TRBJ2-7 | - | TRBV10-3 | CAIGTLATDSYEQYF | TGTGCCATCGGAACCTTAGCTACAGATAGTTACGAGCAGTACTTC
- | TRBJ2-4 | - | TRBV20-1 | CSPSSPQRGKNIQYF | TGCAGTCCCTCGTCCCCCCAGAGGGGCAAAAACATTCAGTACTTC
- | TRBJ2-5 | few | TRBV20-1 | CSAFVPRSATQYF | TGCAGTGCTTTTGTGCCCAGAAGCGCGACCCAGTACTTC
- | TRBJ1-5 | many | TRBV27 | CASRSGWGQPQHF | TGTGCCAGCAGGTCGGGGTGGGGTCAGCCCCAGCATTTT
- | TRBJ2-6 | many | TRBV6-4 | CASSETSSGANVLTF | TGTGCCAGCAGTGAGACGAGCTCTGGGGCCAACGTCCTGACTTTC